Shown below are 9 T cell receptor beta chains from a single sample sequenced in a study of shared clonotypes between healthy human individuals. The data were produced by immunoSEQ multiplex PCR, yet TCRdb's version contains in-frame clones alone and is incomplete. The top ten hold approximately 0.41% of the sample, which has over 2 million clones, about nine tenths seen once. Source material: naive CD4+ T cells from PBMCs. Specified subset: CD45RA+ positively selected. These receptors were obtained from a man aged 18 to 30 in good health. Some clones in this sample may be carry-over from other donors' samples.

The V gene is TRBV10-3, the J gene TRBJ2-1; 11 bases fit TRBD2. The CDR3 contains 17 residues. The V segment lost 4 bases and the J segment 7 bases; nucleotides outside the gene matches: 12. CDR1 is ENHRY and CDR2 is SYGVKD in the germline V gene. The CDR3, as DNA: TGTGCCATCAGTGCGGACCTAGCGGGAGGCTCCTTGAATGAGCAGTTCTTC. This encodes CAISADLAGGSLNEQFF.

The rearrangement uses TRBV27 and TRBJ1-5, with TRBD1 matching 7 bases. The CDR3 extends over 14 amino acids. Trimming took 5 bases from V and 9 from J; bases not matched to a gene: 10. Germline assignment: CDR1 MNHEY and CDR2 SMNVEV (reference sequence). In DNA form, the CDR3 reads TGTGCCAGCAGTCTTCGACAGGGCCTCGGGCCCCAGCATTTT. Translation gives CASSLRQGLGPQHF.

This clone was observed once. CDR3 coding DNA: TGTGCCAGCAGTCTCTCCCCCGGAAACACCATATATTTT. Encoded protein: CASSLSPGNTIYF. The gene calls are TRBV2 and TRBJ1-3; D is ambiguous. Germline-derived CDR1 and CDR2 are SNHLY and FYNNEI. The CDR3 covers 13 residues. Trimming removed 5 bases from V and 4 bases from J, with 9 bases in between.

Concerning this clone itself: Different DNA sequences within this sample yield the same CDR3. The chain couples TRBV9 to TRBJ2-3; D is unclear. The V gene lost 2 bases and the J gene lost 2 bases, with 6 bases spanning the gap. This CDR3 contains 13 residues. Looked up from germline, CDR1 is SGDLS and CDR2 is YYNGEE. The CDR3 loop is CASSVVLTDTQYF. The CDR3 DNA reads TGTGCCAGCAGCGTCGTTCTCACAGATACGCAGTATTTT.

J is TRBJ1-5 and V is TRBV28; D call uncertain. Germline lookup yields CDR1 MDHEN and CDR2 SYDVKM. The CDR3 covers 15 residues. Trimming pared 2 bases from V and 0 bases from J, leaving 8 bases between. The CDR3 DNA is TGTGCCAGCAGTTTAAGCTGGATTAGCAATCAGCCCCAGCATTTT. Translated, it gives CASSLSWISNQPQHF. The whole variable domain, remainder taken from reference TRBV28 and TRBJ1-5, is DVKVTQSSRYLVKRTGEKVFLECVQDMDHENMFWYRQDPGLGLRLIYFSYDVKMKEKGDIPEGYSVSREKKERFSLILESASTNQTSMYLCASSLSWISNQPQHFGDGTRLSIL.

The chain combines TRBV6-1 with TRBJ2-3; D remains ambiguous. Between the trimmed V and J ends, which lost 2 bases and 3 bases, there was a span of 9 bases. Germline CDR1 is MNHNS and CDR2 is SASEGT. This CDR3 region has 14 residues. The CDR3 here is CASSENLLTDTQYF. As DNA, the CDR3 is TGTGCCAGCAGTGAAAATTTGCTTACAGATACGCAGTATTTT.

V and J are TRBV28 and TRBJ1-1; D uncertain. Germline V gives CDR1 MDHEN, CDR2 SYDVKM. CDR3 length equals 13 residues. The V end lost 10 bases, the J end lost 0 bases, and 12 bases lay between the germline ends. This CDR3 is CATTGWMNTEAFF. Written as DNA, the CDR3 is TGTGCCACCACGGGATGGATGAACACTGAAGCTTTCTTT.

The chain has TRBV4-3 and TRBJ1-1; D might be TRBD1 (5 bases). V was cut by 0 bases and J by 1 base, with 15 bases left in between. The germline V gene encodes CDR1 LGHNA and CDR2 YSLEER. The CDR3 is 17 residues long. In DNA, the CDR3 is TGCGCCAGCAGCCAAGACCGAGGGACGCACACGAACACTGAAGCTTTCTTT. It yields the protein CASSQDRGTHTNTEAFF.

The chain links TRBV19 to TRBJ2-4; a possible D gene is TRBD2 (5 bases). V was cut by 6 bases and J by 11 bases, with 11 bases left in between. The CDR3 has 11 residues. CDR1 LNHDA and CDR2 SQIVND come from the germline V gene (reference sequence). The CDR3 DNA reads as TGTGCCAGTAGCTCGAGGGAGCTTCAGTACTTC. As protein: CASSSRELQYF.